The present entry profiles one T cell receptor beta chain with its context. This clonotype was recorded at least ten times. Which antigen it targets is not known. No quality values exist for individual bases; no much larger clone is one base distant. The method behind the library was PCR. TCRdb names Illumina HiSeq 2500 as the instrument used. TCR libraries were prepared with molecular barcoding, using unique molecular identifiers to normalize TCRbeta repertoire quantification. Using fastp trimming at Q25 and MiXCR clonotype assembly, TCRdb reanalyzed the public sequencing data and kept in-frame beta chains. Under each unique CDR3 protein, matching rows form one entry showing the most common genes and DNA. This sample lists approximately 630,000 distinct CDR3 sequences; around 13% were detected once. About 0.77% of the sample comes from the top ten. This specimen belongs to a study of T-cell reconstitution after alpha-beta-depleted transplantation in children (dated by TCRdb to 2016 to 2018). Regarding the complete study: Using TCR repertoire profiling, the study quantitatively followed how T-cell immune reconstitution unfolded in children after TCRalphabeta/CD19-depleted allogeneic hematopoietic cell transplantation. Study-wide conclusions, independent of this receptor: Hyperexpanded clone frequencies declined over subsequent months; after one year, T-cell counts and TCRbeta diversity were mostly attributed to newly produced T cells. The apparently early alphabetaT-cell count recovery about two months after transplant was reportedly dependent on only several hundred rapidly expanded clones derived from non-depleted graft cells. The high TCRbeta diversity at day 60 in some patients was ascribed to recipient T cells and intrathymic progenitors that had survived conditioning.

The sample's treatment or condition, from its label and the paper: allogeneic hematopoietic cell transplantation with graft depleted of TCRalphabeta T cells and CD19 B cells. Transplant recipients were children who received TCRalphabeta/CD19-depleted allogeneic hematopoietic cell grafts. CDR1 and CDR2 are read off the germline V gene (reference sequence) as SGHNT and YYREEE. From its cysteine to its phenylalanine, the CDR3 spans 16 amino acids. Of all the DNA, just the CDR3 is kept, 48 bases in frame from base 1. The V end gives up 1 base and the J end 4 bases, leaving 7 bases in the junction not matched to a gene.

The V and J genes are TRBV5-4 and TRBJ1-3; 8 central nucleotides agree with TRBD1. The material sequenced was PBMCs, taken before TCRalphabeta/CD19-depleted stem cell transplant. The receptor was derived from a girl aged 2-10 years with congenital amegakaryocytic thrombocytopenia, due to receive a stem cell transplant. The CDR3 corresponds to CASSLWDRSSGNTIYF. At the DNA level, the sequence is TGTGCCAGCAGCTTGTGGGACAGGAGCTCAGGAAACACCATATATTTT.